One sample yielded the 17 T cell receptor beta chains listed below, sequenced in a study of blood T cell repertoires in COVID-19. The method was immunoSEQ multiplex PCR; TCRdb's version includes in-frame clones alone and lacks a portion of them. The repertoire consists of about 21,000 clones, with around 89% occurring once and the leading ten covering approximately 17%. Input material: peripheral blood. The receptors derive from an older man with active COVID-19.

The genes are TRBV11-3 and TRBJ1-2; tentatively, D is TRBD1 (5 bases). Looked up from germline, CDR1 is SGHNT and CDR2 is YENEEA. Trimming took off 1 base at V and 4 bases at J, with 13 bases between the two ends. The CDR3 consists of 15 residues. In DNA, the CDR3 is TGTGCCAGCAGCTTAGGGGGGGGAGATTCCTATGGCTACACCTTC. Translated: CASSLGGGDSYGYTF.

V gene TRBV5-1 combines with J gene TRBJ1-1; no clear D. Trimming left V 5 bases short and J 2 bases short, with 7 bases between. Germline values: CDR1 SGHRS, CDR2 YFSETQ. The CDR3 has 12 residues. CDR3 nucleotide sequence: TGCGCCAGCAGGGGAGGAAACACTGAAGCTTTCTTT. It codes for CASRGGNTEAFF.

This sequence joins TRBV4-1 and TRBJ2-3; 8 bases align to TRBD2. Germline-derived CDR1 and CDR2 are MGHRA and YSYEKL. The junction had 1 base not matched to a gene; V was cut back by 0 bases and J by 5 bases. The CDR3 totals 14 residues. For the CDR3, the DNA is TGCGCCAGCAGCCAAGAACGGGGGGGAGATACGCAGTATTTT. Amino acid sequence: CASSQERGGDTQYF.

V usage is TRBV19 and J usage is TRBJ2-2; a possible D gene is TRBD1 (6 bases). Germline CDR1 is LNHDA and CDR2 is SQIVND (reference sequence). Trimming left V 10 bases short and J 3 bases short, with 12 bases between. The CDR3 spans 13 residues. The CDR3 is CATSRGDTGELFF. CDR3 nucleotides: TGTGCCACCTCCAGGGGCGACACCGGGGAGCTGTTTTTT.

The chain employs TRBV3-1 (or the pseudogene TRBV3-2) and TRBJ2-2; D gene ambiguous. The V end was cut by 0 bases, the J end by 7 bases, with 15 bases between. The germline CDR1 and CDR2 sequences are LGHDT and YNNKEL (reference sequence). The CDR3 sequence is 16 residues long. CDR3 DNA: TGTGCCAGCAGCCAAGATTTAGGCCTAGTGGGCGGGGAGCTGTTTTTT. Translating gives CASSQDLGLVGGELFF.

The chain uses TRBV9 and TRBJ2-4; perhaps TRBD1 as D (7 bases). Trimming took 4 bases from V and 1 from J, leaving 24 bases between them. CDR3 length: 19 amino acids. Germline CDR1 is SGDLS and CDR2 is YYNGEE. CDR3 sequence (DNA): TGTGCCAGCAGCTCCTCCACAGGGGCGAGGGACTCCGCCAAAAACATTCAGTACTTC. Protein: CASSSSTGARDSAKNIQYF.

The genes are TRBV7-2 and TRBJ2-7, with D possibly TRBD2 on 6 matching bases. CDR3 length: 14 residues. CDR1 is SGHTA and CDR2 is FQGNSA in the germline V gene. With 5 bases removed from V and 3 bases from J, the gap between germline ends came to 14 bases. The CDR3 coding sequence is TGTGCCAGCAGCCCTCGGGGGTTCGTCTACGAGCAGTACTTC. Translating gives CASSPRGFVYEQYF.

The chain couples TRBV6-5 to TRBJ2-7; a possible D gene is TRBD2 (5 bases). The CDR3 covers 16 residues. Germline V gives CDR1 MNHEY, CDR2 SVGAGI. Deletions cut 0 bases from V and 4 bases from J, with 16 bases between. The CDR3 reads CASSYSNARARYEQYF. In nucleotides, the CDR3 is TGTGCCAGCAGTTACTCGAACGCGAGGGCCCGGTACGAGCAGTACTTC.

The V gene is TRBV18, the J gene TRBJ2-3; 14 bases match TRBD2. The CDR3 sequence is 16 residues long. The J segment lost 4 bases and the V segment lost 5 bases, leaving 5 bases of the junction unmatched. CDR1 and CDR2 from the germline V gene are KGHSH and LQKENI. CDR3 bases: TGTGCCAGCTCAGCCGGGACTAGCGGGGGCGCAGATACGCAGTATTTT. Translated, it gives CASSAGTSGGADTQYF.

This rearrangement joins TRBV10-3 to TRBJ2-2; D uncertain. CDR3 length equals 14 residues. V lost 5 bases and J 4 bases, leaving 11 bases between the germline ends. Germline assignment: CDR1 ENHRY and CDR2 SYGVKD. The CDR3 DNA reads as TGTGCCATCAGTAGACACTCGACCACCGGGGAGCTGTTTTTT. This translates into CAISRHSTTGELFF.

The chain is built from TRBV9 and TRBJ2-5; 8 nucleotides agree with TRBD1. There are 14 residues in the CDR3. The junction had 3 bases not matched to a gene; V was cut back by 0 bases and J by 5 bases. Germline lookup yields CDR1 SGDLS and CDR2 YYNGEE. CDR3 coding DNA: TGTGCCAGCAGCGTAGAGACAGGGGCGGAGACCCAGTACTTC. Its translation is CASSVETGAETQYF.

V is TRBV6-1 and J is TRBJ1-1; 7 nucleotides agree with TRBD1. Germline values: CDR1 MNHNS, CDR2 SASEGT. J was trimmed by 1 base and V by 6 bases; bases with no gene match: 11. The CDR3 is 16 amino acids. The chain's CDR3 is CASSEFTGTANTEAFF. As DNA, the CDR3 is TGTGCCAGCAGCGAATTTACCGGGACAGCGAACACTGAAGCTTTCTTT.

The chain carries TRBV25-1 and TRBJ1-6; D possibly corresponds to TRBD1 (6 bases). This CDR3 comprises 13 residues. From germline, CDR1 is MGHDK and CDR2 SYGVNS. V lost 7 bases and J 7 bases, leaving 11 bases between the germline ends. CDR3 DNA sequence: TGTGCCAGCAAGCTCCAGGGGAATTCACCCCTCCACTTT. Amino acid sequence: CASKLQGNSPLHF.

V gene TRBV18 combines with J gene TRBJ2-3, with 10 bases identical to TRBD2. Germline V gives CDR1 KGHSH, CDR2 LQKENI. CDR3 length equals 20 residues. Trimming at V came to 6 bases and at J to 3 bases, leaving 21 bases not matched to a gene. The CDR3 sequence is CASSARGGGVTSGPTDTQYF. Here the CDR3 DNA reads TGTGCCAGCTCTGCCCGGGGCGGAGGGGTGACTAGCGGGCCTACAGATACGCAGTATTTT.

This rearrangement joins TRBV6-5 to TRBJ1-2; perhaps TRBD1 as D (6 bases). The germline V and J ends were trimmed by 0 bases and 8 bases, with 16 bases remaining between them. This CDR3 is built from 15 residues. Germline CDR1 MNHEY, CDR2 SVGAGI. In DNA, the CDR3 is TGTGCCAGCAGTTACTCGACAGGTGTGGGCGGAGGCTACACCTTC. It yields the protein CASSYSTGVGGGYTF.

A single count supports this clone. CDR3: CASSPGNRGSTNEKLFF. CDR3 nucleotide sequence: TGTGCCAGTAGCCCCGGCAACAGGGGGTCAACTAATGAAAAACTGTTTTTT. This chain uses TRBV19 with TRBJ1-4, with 8 bases that match TRBD1. CDR1 and CDR2 (germline): LNHDA, SQIVND (reference sequence). The CDR3 totals 17 residues. The V and J ends lost 6 bases and 0 bases, in that order; junction bases with no gene match: 9.

V is TRBV10-1 and J is TRBJ2-2, with a tentative D call TRBD2 (6 bases). V was clipped by 9 bases and J by 4 bases, with 24 bases between them. This CDR3 has 17 amino acids. CDR1 and CDR2 (germline): WNHNN, SYGVQD (reference sequence). The CDR3 loop is CARIQLPGIGGTGELFF. In nucleotides, the CDR3 is TGCGCCAGAATCCAACTTCCAGGGATCGGGGGCACCGGGGAGCTGTTTTTT.